A single TCR beta chain is shown here with its context. Its antigen is not known. UMI-labeled 5' RACE TRB cDNA libraries were prepared from the cells. TCRdb re-called the 5' RACE reads and catalogs CDR3 proteins one per entry, DNA excluded. This table lists 140,000 to 150,000 distinct CDR3 sequences. Researchers reported sorting every CD8+ T cell subset in triplicate, around 300,000 cells per sort. Phenotypically, naive CD8+ T cells corresponded to CD45RO-CCR7+CD27+CD95-. The sample originates from a study of CXCR3-negative and CXCR3-positive naive CD8 T cells. Study-wide results and caveats: In CXCR3-positive naive cells, the TRB CDR3s were more hydrophobic than in CXCR3-negative naive cells.

Germline V gene sequence: CDR1 ENHRY, CDR2 SYGVKD. The CDR3 is made up of 11 amino acids. This TCR derives from a human donor in good health. Some clones in this sample may be carry-over from other donors' samples. This chain connects TRBV10-3 to TRBJ2-5. Source material: naive CXCR3+ CD8+ T cells from blood. This sample's subset: CD45RO-CCR7+CD27+CD95- naive CD8+ T cells expressing CXCR3 (TNR3+). The chain's CDR3 is CAISQAESQYF.